Each of the 30 T cell receptor beta chains below was sequenced from the same sample in a study of T cell clonotyping in hematopoietic cell transplantation. Libraries were prepared by immunoSEQ multiplex PCR; TCRdb keeps only in-frame clonotypes and omits some of them. This repertoire shows some 10,000 clones, about 88% found once; its top ten account for 15%. The sequences come from PBMCs, collected 100 days after allogeneic stem cell transplant. The receptor set was obtained from a female patient in her 60s who had an allogeneic stem cell transplant from an unrelated donor, so the T cells may come from the graft donor. Some clones in this sample may be carry-over from other donors' samples.

In its sample, this clone was seen a few times. The V gene is TRBV19, the J gene TRBJ1-1, with 7 bases that match TRBD1. The junction had 11 bases not matched to a gene; V was cut back by 7 bases and J by 6 bases. Germline V gene sequence: CDR1 LNHDA, CDR2 SQIVND (reference sequence). CDR3 length: 14 residues. Here the CDR3 reads CASTTNTGVSEAFF. The CDR3 region has the DNA TGTGCCAGTACCACGAACACAGGGGTCTCTGAAGCTTTCTTT.

The rearrangement joins TRBV5-4 to TRBJ1-2; no reliable D call. Per germline, CDR1 SGHNT and CDR2 YYREEE (reference sequence). The V gene lost 4 bases and the J gene lost 0 bases, with 13 bases spanning the gap. This CDR3 has 15 residues. The CDR3 DNA reads as TGTGCCAGCAGCGTGGCAGTCTCCGCTAACTATGGCTACACCTTC. Encoded protein: CASSVAVSANYGYTF.

This sequence joins TRBV11-1 and TRBJ1-4; a weak D match, TRBD1 (5 bases). The CDR3 has 14 amino acids. Germline CDR1 is SGHAT and CDR2 is FQDESV (reference sequence). Trimming shortened V by 5 bases and J by 0 bases, and 7 bases separated the two germline ends. The CDR3 sequence: CASSLTATNEKLFF. The CDR3 nucleotides read TGTGCCAGCAGCCTGACAGCAACTAATGAAAAACTGTTTTTT.

This chain uses TRBV29-1 with TRBJ2-3, with 8 nucleotides matching TRBD2. V shed 3 bases and J 5 bases; nucleotides not matched to a gene: 13. Germline-derived CDR1 and CDR2 are SQVTM and ANQGSEA. CDR3 length: 16 residues. DNA for the CDR3: TGCAGCGTTGAGGGGTCCGACGGGAGGGCCGGAGATACGCAGTATTTT. It translates to CSVEGSDGRAGDTQYF.

The V and J genes are TRBV4-1 and TRBJ1-1; D possibly corresponds to TRBD1 (5 bases). Trimming removed 2 bases at V and 0 bases at J, with 13 bases between. Germline V lookup: CDR1 MGHRA, CDR2 YSYEKL. This CDR3 is built from 16 residues. This CDR3 reads CASSQLPSGLNTEAFF. The CDR3 bases are TGCGCCAGCAGCCAACTTCCATCAGGGCTGAACACTGAAGCTTTCTTT.

The rearrangement joins TRBV6-5 to TRBJ2-2; the D is unclear. Trimming took 2 bases from V and 7 from J, leaving 5 bases between them. The germline CDR1 and CDR2 sequences are MNHEY and SVGAGI. The CDR3 spans 12 residues. In DNA, the CDR3 is TGTGCCAGCAGTTACGGACGCGGGGAGCTGTTTTTT. It encodes CASSYGRGELFF.

This clone was recorded a few times. The chain uses TRBV27 and TRBJ1-1; D possibly corresponds to TRBD1 (5 bases). Trimming removed 2 bases from V and 5 bases from J, with 30 bases in between. The CDR3 extends over 20 amino acids. Germline assignment: CDR1 MNHEY and CDR2 SMNVEV (reference sequence). This CDR3 reads CASSLISARRLGAGGTEAFF. The CDR3 coding sequence is TGTGCCAGCAGTTTAATATCGGCTAGGAGGTTGGGCGCCGGGGGGACTGAAGCTTTCTTT.

The rearrangement uses TRBV10-3 and TRBJ1-3, with 7 bases that match TRBD1. CDR1 and CDR2 from the germline V gene are ENHRY and SYGVKD. The CDR3 loop spans 13 amino acids. V gave up 7 bases and J gave up 4 bases; unmatched junction bases: 4. The CDR3 is CAIIPGQGNTIYF. The CDR3 region has the DNA TGTGCCATCATTCCGGGACAGGGAAACACCATATATTTT.

The chain uses TRBV28 and TRBJ2-7; 10 bases line up with TRBD2. The CDR3 is 15 residues long. Germline V gene sequence: CDR1 MDHEN, CDR2 SYDVKM. With V trimmed by 8 bases and J by 9 bases, 16 bases remained unmatched. The CDR3, as DNA: TGTGCCAGCGAGAGCGGGAGGGGTCCGTTAGGTGGGCAGTACTTC. Translating it yields CASESGRGPLGGQYF.

The CDR3, as DNA: TGTGCCAGCAGCCCCCGGCCGAACACCGGGGAGCTGTTTTTT. Encoded protein: CASSPRPNTGELFF. V is TRBV7-3 and J is TRBJ2-2; D remains ambiguous. The germline V gene encodes CDR1 SGHTA and CDR2 FQGTGA. The CDR3 has 14 amino acids. Trimming left V 5 bases short and J 0 bases short, with 7 bases between.

The rearrangement uses TRBV9 and TRBJ1-1, with D perhaps TRBD1 (5 bases). Germline lookup yields CDR1 SGDLS and CDR2 YYNGEE. There are 14 residues in the CDR3. V lost 0 bases, J lost 0 bases, and 6 bases lay in between. The CDR3 sequence: CASSVGQMNTEAFF. CDR3 sequence (DNA): TGTGCCAGCAGCGTAGGACAGATGAACACTGAAGCTTTCTTT.

The V gene is TRBV5-1, the J gene TRBJ2-4; possibly TRBD1 or TRBD2 for D (5 bases each). The CDR3 runs to 14 residues. Looked up from germline, CDR1 is SGHRS and CDR2 is YFSETQ. Deletions cut 5 bases from V and 3 bases from J, with 12 bases between. The CDR3: CASRGEAVKNIQYF. DNA for the CDR3: TGCGCCAGCAGAGGGGAAGCGGTCAAAAACATTCAGTACTTC.

The chain has TRBV9 and TRBJ2-1; D is undetermined. The CDR3 has 11 residues. The germline V and J ends were trimmed by 3 bases and 9 bases, with 7 bases remaining between them. In germline, CDR1 is SGDLS, CDR2 YYNGEE. The chain's CDR3 is CASSATIEQFF. The CDR3 DNA sequence: TGTGCCAGCAGCGCGACAATTGAGCAGTTCTTC.

The rearrangement uses TRBV7-9 and TRBJ2-5, with D unresolved. There are 12 residues in the CDR3. Trimming shortened V by 1 base and J by 6 bases, and 6 bases separated the two germline ends. Germline lookup yields CDR1 SEHNR and CDR2 FQNEAQ (reference sequence). In nucleotides, the CDR3 is TGTGCCAGCAGCTTAGTCGAAAAGACCCAGTACTTC. This codes for CASSLVEKTQYF. Combining the CDR3 with reference TRBV7-9 and TRBJ2-5 gives the whole variable domain DTGVSQNPRHKITKRGQNVTFRCDPISEHNRLYWYRQTLGQGPEFLTYFQNEAQLEKSRLLSDRFSAERPKGSFSTLEIQRTEQGDSAMYLCASSLVEKTQYFGPGTRLLVL.

The chain couples TRBV5-1 to TRBJ2-5; D unclear. V lost 0 bases, J lost 5 bases, and 17 bases lay in between. Germline CDR1 SGHRS, CDR2 YFSETQ. The CDR3 sequence is 16 residues long. The CDR3 coding sequence is TGCGCCAGCAGCTTGGCGTCCGCCGGTCTCTTGGAGACCCAGTACTTC. Translated: CASSLASAGLLETQYF.

The rearrangement links TRBV27 to TRBJ1-2; D is ambiguous. With 4 bases removed from V and 5 bases from J, the gap between germline ends came to 8 bases. Germline loops: CDR1 MNHEY, CDR2 SMNVEV (reference sequence). This CDR3 has 12 amino acids. The DNA of the CDR3 is TGTGCCAGCAGTTCCAGGTTTTATGGCTACACCTTC. Protein: CASSSRFYGYTF.

V and J are TRBV15 and TRBJ2-7; perhaps D is TRBD1 or TRBD2 (5 bases each). Trimming took 3 bases from V and 5 from J, leaving 14 bases between them. The germline CDR1 and CDR2 sequences are LNHNV and YYDKDF (reference sequence). The CDR3 sequence is 14 residues long. CDR3 region: CATSRLSGGDEQYF. The CDR3 nucleotides read TGTGCCACCAGCAGGTTAAGTGGGGGAGACGAGCAGTACTTC.

The V call is TRBV5-4, the J call TRBJ2-5, with a possible D match to TRBD2 (7 bases). Looked up from germline, CDR1 is SGHNT and CDR2 is YYREEE (reference sequence). The V end lost 7 bases, the J end lost 5 bases, and 15 bases lay between the germline ends. CDR3 length: 13 residues. The CDR3 loop is CASGGGASETQYF. The CDR3, as DNA: TGTGCCAGCGGTGGGGGGGCCTCTGAGACCCAGTACTTC.

V usage is TRBV28 and J usage is TRBJ1-5, with D possibly being TRBD1 (6 bases). The CDR3 runs to 18 residues. From germline, CDR1 is MDHEN and CDR2 SYDVKM. Trimming removed 1 base from V and 2 bases from J, with 18 bases in between. The CDR3 DNA reads TGTGCCAGCAGTTTATTCCCACAGGGAAGCGGAGGCAATCAGCCCCAGCATTTT. It translates to CASSLFPQGSGGNQPQHF.

The chain links TRBV29-1 to TRBJ2-3, with D unclear. The CDR3 length is 13 residues. CDR1 is SQVTM and CDR2 is ANQGSEA in the germline V gene. V was cut by 6 bases and J by 1 base, with 11 bases left in between. Here the CDR3 reads CSVLLTGTDTQYF. The CDR3 DNA is TGCAGCGTGTTATTGACTGGCACAGATACGCAGTATTTT.

The gene calls are TRBV11-3 and TRBJ2-3; D not resolved. The germline V gene encodes CDR1 SGHNT and CDR2 YENEEA. The CDR3 extends over 16 amino acids. Trimming removed 0 bases from V and 6 bases from J, with 16 bases in between. In DNA, the CDR3 is TGTGCCAGCAGCTTAGATTTTGGCATCCCGGGCGATACGCAGTATTTT. The encoded protein is CASSLDFGIPGDTQYF.

V usage is TRBV4-1 and J usage is TRBJ1-1; the D gene is possibly TRBD1 (6 bases). Trimming pared 4 bases from V and 3 bases from J, leaving 21 bases between. The CDR3 runs 17 residues. In germline, CDR1 is MGHRA, CDR2 YSYEKL. CDR3 DNA sequence: TGCGCCAGCAGCCCTCGCGACGGTAGGGGGAGGGACACTGAAGCTTTCTTT. It yields the protein CASSPRDGRGRDTEAFF.

This clone was recorded once. V gene TRBV25-1 combines with J gene TRBJ2-6; D might be TRBD1 (6 bases). The V and J ends lost 0 bases and 0 bases respectively, with 12 bases between them. Germline V lookup: CDR1 MGHDK, CDR2 SYGVNS. The CDR3 is 18 residues long. Here the CDR3 reads CASSEYGGTPSGANVLTF. The CDR3 bases are TGTGCCAGCAGTGAATATGGGGGCACCCCCTCTGGGGCCAACGTCCTGACTTTC.

This clone has just one count. The rearrangement uses TRBV7-2 and TRBJ2-1; 13 bases are shared with TRBD2. J lost 7 bases, V lost 11 bases, and 17 bases had no gene match. Germline V gene lookup returns CDR1 SGHTA and CDR2 FQGNSA. The length of the CDR3 is 17 residues. CDR3 in amino acids: CAYSGQAPGLAGNEQFF. The CDR3 bases are TGTGCCTATTCGGGACAGGCCCCGGGACTAGCGGGAAATGAGCAGTTCTTC.

The rearrangement uses TRBV9 and TRBJ1-1; unclear D gene. Trimming shortened V by 4 bases and J by 7 bases, and 11 bases separated the two germline ends. CDR1 and CDR2 from the germline V gene are SGDLS and YYNGEE. The CDR3 is 12 residues long. The CDR3: CASSPREGEAFF. Here the CDR3 DNA reads TGTGCCAGCAGCCCACGGGAGGGTGAAGCTTTCTTT.

The genes are TRBV21-1 and TRBJ2-3; the D segment call TRBD2 is taken from the table without a DNA check. TRBV21-1 is a listed pseudogene. This CDR3 region has 18 residues. This chain's CDR3 is CASSKVKKLAASTDTQYF. CDR3 nucleotide sequence: TGTGCCAGCAGCAAAGTAAAAAAACTAGCGGCTAGCACAGATACGCAGTATTTT.

The J gene is TRBJ2-7, the V gene TRBV19; D is perhaps TRBD2 (6 bases). Germline V gene data show CDR1 as LNHDA and CDR2 as SQIVND (reference sequence). The CDR3 is 12 residues long. Trimming shortened V by 8 bases and J by 6 bases, and 14 bases separated the two germline ends. The CDR3 DNA sequence: TGTGCCAGTGGGAGTTTGGGAGGCGAGCAGTACTTC. Translated: CASGSLGGEQYF.

The chain recombines TRBV2 with TRBJ2-3; either TRBD1 or TRBD2 may supply D (5 bases each). Germline V CDR1 and CDR2: SNHLY, FYNNEI. The CDR3 sequence is 16 residues long. V was cut by 1 base and J by 6 bases, with 17 bases left in between. CDR3 amino acids: CASSEGYLGEGDTQYF. The CDR3 DNA reads TGTGCCAGCAGTGAAGGGTATCTTGGAGAGGGGGATACGCAGTATTTT. The entire variable domain, with the rest obtained from reference TRBV2 and TRBJ2-3, is as follows: EPEVTQTPSHQVTQMGQEVILRCVPISNHLYFYWYRQILGQKVEFLVSFYNNEISEKSEIFDDQFSVERPDGSNFTLKIRSTKLEDSAMYFCASSEGYLGEGDTQYFGPGTRLTVL.

This chain links TRBV5-1 with TRBJ2-1; D unclear. The CDR3 length is 13 residues. V was shortened by 5 bases and J by 8 bases, with 14 bases between the two germline ends. Germline CDR1 reads SGHRS; CDR2 reads YFSETQ. CDR3 DNA: TGCGCCAGCAGACCTAAACCGTCCCATGAGCAGTTCTTC. This codes for CASRPKPSHEQFF.

The chain joins TRBV6-4 to TRBJ2-7; TRBD1 is a possible D gene (6 bases). The CDR3 totals 14 residues. V lost 6 bases to trimming and J lost 7 bases, with 19 bases between them. Germline V gives CDR1 MRHNA, CDR2 SNTAGT. CDR3 DNA: TGTGCCAGCAGCCAAACAGGGCCCACGGGGGAGCAGTACTTC. Translation gives CASSQTGPTGEQYF.